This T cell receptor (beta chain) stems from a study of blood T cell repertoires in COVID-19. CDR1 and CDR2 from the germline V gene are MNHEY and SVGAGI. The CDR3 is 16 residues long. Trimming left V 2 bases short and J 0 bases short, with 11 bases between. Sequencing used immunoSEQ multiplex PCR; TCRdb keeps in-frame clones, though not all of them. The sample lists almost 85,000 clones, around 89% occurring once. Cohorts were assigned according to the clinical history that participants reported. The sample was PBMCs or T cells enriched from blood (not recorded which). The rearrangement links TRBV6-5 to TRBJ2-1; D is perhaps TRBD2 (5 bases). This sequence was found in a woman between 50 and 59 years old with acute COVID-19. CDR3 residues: CASSYAAEVSYNEQFF. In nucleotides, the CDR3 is TGTGCCAGCAGTTACGCAGCGGAGGTCTCCTACAATGAGCAGTTCTTC.